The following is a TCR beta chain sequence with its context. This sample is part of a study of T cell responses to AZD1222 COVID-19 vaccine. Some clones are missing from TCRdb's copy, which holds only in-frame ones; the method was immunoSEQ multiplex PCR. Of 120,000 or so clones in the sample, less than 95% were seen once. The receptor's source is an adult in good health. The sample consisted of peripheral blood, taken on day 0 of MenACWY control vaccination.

DNA of the CDR3: TGTGCCAGCAGCTTAGACCCAGGGGGCAGGGATGAGCAGTTCTTC. It is translated as CASSLDPGGRDEQFF. The V gene is TRBV7-2, the J gene TRBJ2-1, with 8 bases identical to TRBD1. The germline V gene encodes CDR1 SGHTA and CDR2 FQGNSA. The ends lost 1 base at V and 8 bases at J; junction bases unmatched: 7. The CDR3 runs to 15 residues.